The 30 T cell receptor beta chains below come from one sample, sequenced in a study of blood T cell repertoires in COVID-19. Repertoires were generated with immunoSEQ multiplex PCR, while TCRdb's copy carries only in-frame clones and drops some. The sample shows 150,000 to 200,000 clones, around 86% of them seen only once. Sequences were obtained from peripheral blood. These receptor sequences come from a man aged 45-65 years with active or convalescent COVID-19.

V and J are TRBV7-2 and TRBJ1-2, with 7 nucleotides matching TRBD1. This CDR3 is built from 13 residues. Germline CDR1 SGHTA, CDR2 FQGNSA. Trimming took 5 bases from V and 8 from J; bases not matched to a gene: 8. In DNA form, the CDR3 reads TGTGCCAGCAGCCCCGGGACAGTAGGCGGCTACACCTTC. It is translated as CASSPGTVGGYTF.

The chain couples TRBV3-1 (or the pseudogene TRBV3-2) to TRBJ1-2; 7 positions agree with TRBD1. Losses at the gene ends were 5 bases for V and 7 bases for J; bases not matched to a gene: 13. CDR1 is LGHDT, CDR2 YNNKEL, per germline (reference sequence). This CDR3 is 15 amino acids long. The CDR3 region is CASSIGGRGFGGYTF. In DNA form, the CDR3 reads TGTGCCAGCAGCATAGGGGGCAGGGGATTCGGTGGCTACACCTTC.

The genes are TRBV29-1 and TRBJ2-7, with 7 bases fitting TRBD2. V shed 7 bases and J 0 bases; nucleotides not matched to a gene: 3. The germline V gene encodes CDR1 SQVTM and CDR2 ANQGSEA. The CDR3 runs to 12 residues. The CDR3 protein is CSAGTNSYEQYF. CDR3 coding DNA: TGCAGCGCTGGGACTAACTCCTACGAGCAGTACTTC.

V gene TRBV30 combines with J gene TRBJ2-7, with D possibly TRBD1 on 6 matching bases. CDR1 and CDR2 (germline): GTSNPN, SVGIG (reference sequence). Trimming removed 6 bases from V and 0 bases from J, with 12 bases in between. This CDR3 region has 13 residues. Here the CDR3 DNA reads TGTGCCTGTCGAAGGGGGAGCTCCTACGAGCAGTACTTC. Its protein product is CACRRGSSYEQYF.

This rearrangement joins TRBV18 to TRBJ2-1; TRBD1 matches 9 bases. The V and J ends lost 3 bases and 7 bases, in that order; junction bases with no gene match: 4. Germline assignment: CDR1 KGHSH and CDR2 LQKENI. CDR3 length: 14 residues. The CDR3 here is CASSPRTGENEQFF. The CDR3 DNA reads as TGTGCCAGCTCACCTCGGACAGGGGAAAATGAGCAGTTCTTC.

The V gene is TRBV7-2, the J gene TRBJ2-5, with TRBD2 matching over 7 bases. CDR1 SGHTA and CDR2 FQGNSA come from the germline V gene. This CDR3 spans 14 amino acids. V lost 3 bases to trimming and J lost 5 bases; unmatched junction nucleotides: 6. The CDR3 sequence is CASSFFGGRETQYF. The DNA of the CDR3 is TGTGCCAGCAGCTTCTTCGGGGGGAGGGAGACCCAGTACTTC.

V is TRBV30 and J is TRBJ1-1, with D perhaps matching TRBD1 (5 bases). This CDR3 comprises 13 residues. Looked up from germline, CDR1 is GTSNPN and CDR2 is SVGIG (reference sequence). The V and J ends lost 3 bases and 5 bases respectively, with 13 bases between them. The CDR3 DNA follows: TGTGCCTGGAGCTGGGCAGGGCGGACTGAAGCTTTCTTT. It encodes CAWSWAGRTEAFF.

The V gene is TRBV7-9, the J gene TRBJ2-7; D is ambiguous. V shed 3 bases and J shed 3 bases, with 15 bases lying between them. CDR1 SEHNR and CDR2 FQNEAQ come from the germline V gene (reference sequence). This CDR3 contains 15 residues. For the CDR3, the DNA is TGTGCCAGCAGCTTTCACCGCAGCGACCTCTACGAGCAGTACTTC. Translating it yields CASSFHRSDLYEQYF.

V and J are TRBV6-6 and TRBJ1-5; the D gene is possibly TRBD1 (6 bases). CDR1 MNHNY and CDR2 SVGAGI come from the germline V gene (reference sequence). V was cut by 4 bases and J by 7 bases, with 17 bases left in between. There are 15 residues in the CDR3. The CDR3 is CASSSRTGSVQPQHF. The DNA for the CDR3 is TGTGCCAGCAGTTCTCGTACAGGGTCGGTCCAGCCCCAGCATTTT.

The chain is built from TRBV28 and TRBJ1-1; 9 nucleotides align to TRBD1. V lost 5 bases and J lost 11; bases outside the gene matches: 6. The CDR3 spans 12 residues. Germline CDR1 and CDR2: MDHEN and SYDVKM. CDR3 sequence reads: CASSDTGGGAFF. The CDR3 DNA is TGTGCCAGCAGTGACACAGGGGGCGGGGCTTTCTTT. Full variable domain (missing parts from reference TRBV28 and TRBJ1-1): DVKVTQSSRYLVKRTGEKVFLECVQDMDHENMFWYRQDPGLGLRLIYFSYDVKMKEKGDIPEGYSVSREKKERFSLILESASTNQTSMYLCASSDTGGGAFFGQGTRLTVV.

The CDR3 DNA is TGTGCCAGCACCCCGACAGGGGGTAATCAGCCCCAGCATTTT. Protein: CASTPTGGNQPQHF. This chain joins TRBV6-6 and TRBJ1-5, with 9 bases that match TRBD1. The CDR3 has 14 residues. Losses at the gene ends were 7 bases for V and 4 bases for J; bases not matched to a gene: 5. Germline CDR1 reads MNHNY; CDR2 reads SVGAGI (reference sequence).

The rearrangement links TRBV19 to TRBJ1-5, with a weak D call TRBD1 (5 bases). V shed 6 bases and J shed 3 bases, with 15 bases lying between them. This CDR3 is built from 15 residues. Germline lookup yields CDR1 LNHDA and CDR2 SQIVND (reference sequence). CDR3 in amino acids: CASRAQGTFNQPQHF. For the CDR3, the DNA is TGTGCCAGTAGGGCCCAGGGTACCTTCAATCAGCCCCAGCATTTT. The variable domain in full, completed from reference TRBV19 and TRBJ1-5, reads DGGITQSPKYLFRKEGQNVTLSCEQNLNHDAMYWYRQDPGQGLRLIYYSQIVNDFQKGDIAEGYSVSREKKESFPLTVTSAQKNPTAFYLCASRAQGTFNQPQHFGDGTRLSIL.

This chain links TRBV11-2 with TRBJ1-1; no definite D call. V was pared by 0 bases and J by 11 bases, with 16 bases between. Germline CDR1 and CDR2: SGHAT and FQNNGV. This CDR3 spans 14 amino acids. In DNA form, the CDR3 reads TGTGCCAGCAGCTTAGATTACGGGTCTTATGACGCTTTCTTT. Translated, it gives CASSLDYGSYDAFF.

V is TRBV5-4 and J is TRBJ1-2, with TRBD1 matching 8 bases. Unmatched junction bases numbered 6, after V lost 5 bases and J lost 3 bases. The germline V gene encodes CDR1 SGHNT and CDR2 YYREEE (reference sequence). The CDR3 consists of 14 residues. CDR3 sequence: CASSLSGGHYGYTF. The DNA of the CDR3 is TGTGCCAGCAGTCTATCAGGGGGCCACTATGGCTACACCTTC.

A note on this clone: This CDR3 is also generated by other DNA sequences in the sample. The DNA of the CDR3 is TGTGCCACCAGTGATTTAAAGGGGGCCAACACCGGGGAGCTGTTTTTT. Encoded protein: CATSDLKGANTGELFF. V and J are TRBV24-1 and TRBJ2-2, with 7 nucleotides matching TRBD1. The ends lost 1 base at V and 2 bases at J; junction bases unmatched: 3. In germline, CDR1 is KGHDR, CDR2 SFDVKD. The CDR3 has 16 residues.

The V call is TRBV27, the J call TRBJ1-2; D possibly corresponds to TRBD1 (5 bases). V lost 6 bases to trimming and J lost 4 bases, with 12 bases between them. This CDR3 spans 13 amino acids. Germline V CDR1 and CDR2: MNHEY, SMNVEV (reference sequence). The CDR3 region is CASRKGEGYGYTF. The CDR3 DNA reads TGTGCCAGCAGGAAAGGGGAGGGCTATGGCTACACCTTC.

The V and J genes are TRBV30 and TRBJ1-2; D may be TRBD1 (6 bases). Trimming pared 0 bases from V and 8 bases from J, leaving 10 bases between. Looked up from germline, CDR1 is GTSNPN and CDR2 is SVGIG (reference sequence). The CDR3 extends over 12 amino acids. CDR3 DNA sequence: TGTGCCTGGAGTGTAACCAGGGGCGGCTACACCTTC. Amino acids: CAWSVTRGGYTF.

This chain links TRBV7-2 with TRBJ1-3; D is uncertain. Trimming pared 2 bases from V and 0 bases from J, leaving 2 bases between. CDR1 SGHTA and CDR2 FQGNSA come from the germline V gene. CDR3 length: 13 amino acids. The CDR3 spells CASSLLSGNTIYF. CDR3 nucleotide sequence: TGTGCCAGCAGCTTACTCTCTGGAAACACCATATATTTT.

The V call is TRBV18, the J call TRBJ2-2; perhaps TRBD1 as D (6 bases). The CDR3 length is 16 residues. From germline, CDR1 is KGHSH and CDR2 LQKENI. The V gene lost 5 bases and the J gene lost 0 bases, with 13 bases spanning the gap. CDR3 region: CASSYFRDTNTGELFF. The CDR3, as DNA: TGTGCCAGCTCATACTTTCGGGACACGAACACCGGGGAGCTGTTTTTT. The full variable domain, rest sourced from reference TRBV18 and TRBJ2-2, is NAGVMQNPRHLVRRRGQEARLRCSPMKGHSHVYWYRQLPEEGLKFMVYLQKENIIDESGMPKERFSAEFPKEGPSILRIQQVVRGDSAAYFCASSYFRDTNTGELFFGEGSRLTVL.

This chain connects TRBV6-5 to TRBJ1-1, with 8 bases lining up with TRBD1. The CDR3 contains 13 residues. The V gene's germline CDR1 is MNHEY and CDR2 SVGAGI. Trimming took 0 bases from V and 10 from J; bases not matched to a gene: 4. CDR3 nucleotides: TGTGCCAGCAGTTACTCCGCCAGGGGGCGAGCTTTCTTT. The encoded protein is CASSYSARGRAFF.

The chain is built from TRBV4-2 and TRBJ2-5, with 9 bases fitting TRBD1. CDR1 and CDR2 from the germline V gene are LGHNA and YNFKEQ. There are 14 residues in the CDR3. Trimming took 4 bases from V and 3 from J; bases not matched to a gene: 3. The CDR3 DNA follows: TGTGCCAGCAGCCCACGGGACAGGGAAGAGACCCAGTACTTC. It yields the protein CASSPRDREETQYF.

Here the CDR3 reads CASSPPNRATYEQYF. CDR3 bases: TGTGCCAGCTCACCACCAAACAGGGCCACCTACGAGCAGTACTTC. The chain recombines TRBV18 with TRBJ2-7; a possible D gene is TRBD1 (6 bases). This CDR3 is built from 15 residues. The ends were cut back, 0 bases at V and 2 bases at J, with 11 bases in the middle. The germline V gene has CDR1 KGHSH and CDR2 LQKENI.

This clone was seen a few times. The rearrangement links TRBV28 to TRBJ2-4, with 7 bases matching TRBD1. With 1 base clipped from V and 6 bases from J, the junction kept 12 bases outside the gene matches. Germline V CDR1 and CDR2: MDHEN, SYDVKM. The CDR3 length is 17 residues. In nucleotides, the CDR3 is TGTGCCAGCAGTTTATTGGGAAGGGACAGTTTGGGAAACATTCAGTACTTC. This gives the protein CASSLLGRDSLGNIQYF.

This chain uses TRBV10-3 with TRBJ2-5; TRBD2 might be the D (7 bases). Germline V gene sequence: CDR1 ENHRY, CDR2 SYGVKD. The CDR3 has 14 residues. V was trimmed by 6 bases and J by 2 bases, leaving 13 bases between them. The CDR3 loop reads CAISGGTKQETQYF. The DNA of the CDR3 is TGTGCCATCAGCGGGGGGACAAAACAAGAGACCCAGTACTTC.

This clone was seen once. The rearrangement joins TRBV30 to TRBJ1-1; 7 bases are a match to TRBD1. Germline CDR1 and CDR2: GTSNPN and SVGIG (reference sequence). The CDR3 contains 13 residues. V was pared by 5 bases and J by 5 bases, with 8 bases of the junction left unmatched. Written as DNA, the CDR3 is TGTGCCTGGGCATTAGACAGGGCGACTGAAGCTTTCTTT. It yields the protein CAWALDRATEAFF.

The rearrangement joins TRBV28 to TRBJ2-7; 11 bases line up with TRBD2. The CDR3 covers 12 residues. V trimming: 9 bases; J trimming: 5 bases; junction bases outside the gene matches: 3. The germline V gene encodes CDR1 MDHEN and CDR2 SYDVKM. CDR3 DNA sequence: TGTGCCAGTACTAGCGGGAGACACGAGCAGTACTTC. Translated, it gives CASTSGRHEQYF.

The CDR3 sequence is CASSARTGDVRGYTF. The DNA for the CDR3 is TGTGCCAGCAGTGCCCGGACAGGGGATGTTCGTGGCTACACCTTC. The V call is TRBV6-4, the J call TRBJ1-2; 9 nucleotides align to TRBD1. The germline CDR1 and CDR2 sequences are MRHNA and SNTAGT. The J segment lost 7 bases and the V segment lost 4 bases, leaving 10 bases of the junction unmatched. This CDR3 region has 15 residues.

The table lists this clone with a few counts. The chain uses TRBV19 and TRBJ1-1; D is unclear. The germline gives CDR1 LNHDA, CDR2 SQIVND (reference sequence). V was clipped by 7 bases and J by 6 bases, with 18 bases between them. CDR3 length: 14 amino acids. CDR3 coding DNA: TGTGCCAGTAAAGTATTAGCGCATGGGGCTGAAGCTTTCTTT. Its translation is CASKVLAHGAEAFF. Drawing the rest from reference TRBV19 and TRBJ1-1, the complete variable domain is DGGITQSPKYLFRKEGQNVTLSCEQNLNHDAMYWYRQDPGQGLRLIYYSQIVNDFQKGDIAEGYSVSREKKESFPLTVTSAQKNPTAFYLCASKVLAHGAEAFFGQGTRLTVV.

V usage is TRBV19 and J usage is TRBJ2-2, with TRBD2 identical over 10 bases. The CDR3 has 16 amino acids. V lost 6 bases and J lost 2; bases outside the gene matches: 6. The germline V gene encodes CDR1 LNHDA and CDR2 SQIVND (reference sequence). This CDR3 is CASSISGGTNTGELFF. CDR3 coding DNA: TGTGCCAGTAGCATTAGCGGGGGGACCAACACCGGGGAGCTGTTTTTT.

This chain connects TRBV5-5 to TRBJ2-1, with D hard to call. The CDR3 covers 15 residues. Germline V gene data show CDR1 as SGHKS and CDR2 as YYEKEE (reference sequence). V lost 3 bases, J lost 0 bases, and 10 bases lay in between. Here the CDR3 DNA reads TGTGCCAGCAGCTCTACCGCGAACTCCTACAATGAGCAGTTCTTC. Its translation: CASSSTANSYNEQFF.